This record concerns one T cell receptor (beta chain) sequence. This specimen belongs to a study of T cells of healthy individuals. TCRdb reprocessed the 5' RACE reads via MiXCR and lists one record per CDR3 protein. The table has 90,000 to 100,000 distinct CDR3 sequences, approximately 18% seen once. The CDR3 consists of 18 residues. With V trimmed by 5 bases and J by 4 bases, 17 bases remained unmatched. Germline V gene data show CDR1 as SGHAT and CDR2 as FQNNGV. The receptor's source is a human donor in good health. The J gene is TRBJ1-2, the V gene TRBV11-2; 9 bases line up with TRBD1. CDR3 sequence (DNA): TGTGCCAGCAGCCCGGGGCCCGGGACAGGGATTGAGGGCTATGGCTACACCTTC. Protein sequence: CASSPGPGTGIEGYGYTF. Complete variable domain (other parts from reference TRBV11-2 and TRBJ1-2): EAGVAQSPRYKIIEKRQSVAFWCNPISGHATLYWYQQILGQGPKLLIQFQNNGVVDDSQLPKDRFSAERLKGVDSTLKIQPAKLEDSAVYLCASSPGPGTGIEGYGYTFGSGTRLTVV.